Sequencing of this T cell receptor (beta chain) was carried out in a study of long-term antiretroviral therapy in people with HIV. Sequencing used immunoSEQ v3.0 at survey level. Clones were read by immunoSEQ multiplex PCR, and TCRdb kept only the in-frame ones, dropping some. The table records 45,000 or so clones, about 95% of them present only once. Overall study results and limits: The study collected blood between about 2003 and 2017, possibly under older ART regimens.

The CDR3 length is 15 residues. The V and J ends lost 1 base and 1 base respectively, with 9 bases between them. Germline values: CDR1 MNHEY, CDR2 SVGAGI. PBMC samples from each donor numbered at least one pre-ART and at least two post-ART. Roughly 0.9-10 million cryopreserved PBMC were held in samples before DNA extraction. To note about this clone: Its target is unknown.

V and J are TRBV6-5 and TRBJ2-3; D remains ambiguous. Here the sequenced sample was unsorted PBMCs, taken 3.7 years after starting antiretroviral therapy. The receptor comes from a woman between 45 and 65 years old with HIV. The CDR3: CASSYFRQGTDTQYF. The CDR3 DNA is TGTGCCAGCAGTTACTTCCGGCAGGGCACAGATACGCAGTATTTT.